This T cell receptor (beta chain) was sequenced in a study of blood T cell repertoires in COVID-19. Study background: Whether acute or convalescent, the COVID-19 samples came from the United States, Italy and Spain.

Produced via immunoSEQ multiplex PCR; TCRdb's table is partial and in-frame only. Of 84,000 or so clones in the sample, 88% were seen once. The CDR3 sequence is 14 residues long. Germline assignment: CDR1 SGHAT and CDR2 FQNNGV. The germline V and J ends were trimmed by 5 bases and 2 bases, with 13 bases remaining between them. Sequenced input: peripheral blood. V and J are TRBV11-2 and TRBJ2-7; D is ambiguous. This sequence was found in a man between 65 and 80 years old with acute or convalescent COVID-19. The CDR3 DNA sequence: TGTGCCAGCAGCCCGCGGCCAGCAACCTACGAGCAGTACTTC. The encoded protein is CASSPRPATYEQYF.